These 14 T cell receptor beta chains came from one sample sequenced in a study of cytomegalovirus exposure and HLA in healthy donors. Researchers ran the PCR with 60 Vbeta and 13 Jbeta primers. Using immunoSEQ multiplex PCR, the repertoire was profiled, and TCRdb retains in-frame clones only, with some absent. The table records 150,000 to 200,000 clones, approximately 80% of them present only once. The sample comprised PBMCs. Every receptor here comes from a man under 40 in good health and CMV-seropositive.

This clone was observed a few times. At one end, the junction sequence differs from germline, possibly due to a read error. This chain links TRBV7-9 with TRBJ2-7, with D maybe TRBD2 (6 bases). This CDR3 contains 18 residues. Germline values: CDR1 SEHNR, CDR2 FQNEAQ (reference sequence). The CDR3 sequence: CSSSHPRTSVGGIYEQYF. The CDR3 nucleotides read TGTTCCAGCAGCCACCCCAGAACTAGTGTGGGAGGTATCTACGAGCAGTACTTC.

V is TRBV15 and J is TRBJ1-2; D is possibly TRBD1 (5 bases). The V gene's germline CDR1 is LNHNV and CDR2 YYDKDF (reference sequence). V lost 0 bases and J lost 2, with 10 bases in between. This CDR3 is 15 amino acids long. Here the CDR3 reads CATSRDHRRNYGYTF. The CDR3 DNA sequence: TGTGCCACCAGCAGAGATCACAGGCGAAACTATGGCTACACCTTC.

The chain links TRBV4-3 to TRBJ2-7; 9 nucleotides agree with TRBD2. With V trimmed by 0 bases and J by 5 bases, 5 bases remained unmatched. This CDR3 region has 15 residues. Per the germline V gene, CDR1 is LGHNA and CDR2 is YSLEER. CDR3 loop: CASSQDLSGGNEQYF. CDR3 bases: TGCGCCAGCAGCCAAGATTTGAGCGGGGGGAACGAGCAGTACTTC.

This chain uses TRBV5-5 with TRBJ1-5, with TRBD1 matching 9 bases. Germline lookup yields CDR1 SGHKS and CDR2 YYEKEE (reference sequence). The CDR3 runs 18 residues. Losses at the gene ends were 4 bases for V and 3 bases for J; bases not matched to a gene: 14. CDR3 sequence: CASSIAPQGAFDNQPQHF. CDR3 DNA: TGTGCCAGCAGCATCGCGCCACAGGGGGCTTTCGACAATCAGCCCCAGCATTTT.

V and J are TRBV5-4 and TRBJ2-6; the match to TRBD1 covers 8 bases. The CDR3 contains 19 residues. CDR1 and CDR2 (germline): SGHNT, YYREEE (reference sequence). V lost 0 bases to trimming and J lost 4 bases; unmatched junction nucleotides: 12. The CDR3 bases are TGTGCCAGCAGCTTGGCAGGGGGCCTGGTGATGGTCGGGGCCAACGTCCTGACTTTC. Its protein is CASSLAGGLVMVGANVLTF.

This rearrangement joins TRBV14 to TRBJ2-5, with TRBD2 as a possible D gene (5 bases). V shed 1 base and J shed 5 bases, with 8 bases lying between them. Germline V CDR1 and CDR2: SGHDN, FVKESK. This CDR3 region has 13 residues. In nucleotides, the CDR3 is TGTGCCAGCAGCCAAGCAGCTAGCGAGACCCAGTACTTC. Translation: CASSQAASETQYF.

The CDR3 sequence: CASSDAWTGGPKGYTF. In nucleotides, the CDR3 is TGTGCCAGCAGTGACGCGTGGACAGGGGGACCGAAGGGCTACACCTTC. V usage is TRBV2 and J usage is TRBJ1-2, with 10 bases lining up with TRBD1. This CDR3 has 16 residues. With V trimmed by 3 bases and J by 8 bases, 12 bases remained unmatched. Germline CDR1 reads SNHLY; CDR2 reads FYNNEI.

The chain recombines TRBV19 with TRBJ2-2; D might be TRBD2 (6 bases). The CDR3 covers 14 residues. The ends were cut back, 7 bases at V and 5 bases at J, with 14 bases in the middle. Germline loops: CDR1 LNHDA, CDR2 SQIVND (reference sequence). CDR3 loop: CASTEGPWTGELFF. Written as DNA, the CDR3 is TGTGCCAGTACGGAGGGGCCCTGGACCGGGGAGCTGTTTTTT.

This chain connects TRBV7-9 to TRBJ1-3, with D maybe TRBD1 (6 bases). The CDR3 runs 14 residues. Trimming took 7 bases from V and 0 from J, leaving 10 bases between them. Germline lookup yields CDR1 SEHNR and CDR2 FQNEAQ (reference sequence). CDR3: CASNQGSSGNTIYF. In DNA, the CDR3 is TGTGCCAGCAACCAGGGGAGCTCTGGAAACACCATATATTTT.

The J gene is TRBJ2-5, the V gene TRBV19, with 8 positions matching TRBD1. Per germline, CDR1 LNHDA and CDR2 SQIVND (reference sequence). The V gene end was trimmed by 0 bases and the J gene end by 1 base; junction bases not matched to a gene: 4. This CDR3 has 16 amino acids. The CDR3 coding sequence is TGTGCCAGTAGTATAGATGCAACAGGGGGCCAAGAGACCCAGTACTTC. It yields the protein CASSIDATGGQETQYF.

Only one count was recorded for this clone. The CDR3 protein is CASSLQGQSYNEQFF. As DNA, the CDR3 is TGCGCCAGCAGCCTACAGGGTCAGTCCTACAATGAGCAGTTCTTC. The chain carries TRBV5-1 and TRBJ2-1; D is possibly TRBD1 (6 bases). V dropped 4 bases and J dropped 1 base, with 12 bases sitting between them. This CDR3 is 15 amino acids long. Germline CDR1 is SGHRS and CDR2 is YFSETQ.

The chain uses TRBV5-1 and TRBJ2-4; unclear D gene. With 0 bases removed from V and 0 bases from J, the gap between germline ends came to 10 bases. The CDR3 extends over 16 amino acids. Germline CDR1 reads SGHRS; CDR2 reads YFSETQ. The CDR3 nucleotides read TGCGCCAGCAGCTTGGGCAGATCTCTAGCCAAAAACATTCAGTACTTC. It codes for CASSLGRSLAKNIQYF.

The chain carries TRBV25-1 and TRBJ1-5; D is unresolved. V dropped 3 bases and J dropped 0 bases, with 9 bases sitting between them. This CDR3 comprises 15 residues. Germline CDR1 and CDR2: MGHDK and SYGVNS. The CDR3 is CASSEGDYSNQPQHF. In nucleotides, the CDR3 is TGTGCCAGCAGTGAGGGAGATTATAGCAATCAGCCCCAGCATTTT.

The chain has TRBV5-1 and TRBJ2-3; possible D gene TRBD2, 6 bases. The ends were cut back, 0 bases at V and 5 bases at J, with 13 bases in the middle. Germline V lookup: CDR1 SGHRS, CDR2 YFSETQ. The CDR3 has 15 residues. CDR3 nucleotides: TGCGCCAGCAGCTTGGATTGGGGTAGCGGAGATACGCAGTATTTT. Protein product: CASSLDWGSGDTQYF.